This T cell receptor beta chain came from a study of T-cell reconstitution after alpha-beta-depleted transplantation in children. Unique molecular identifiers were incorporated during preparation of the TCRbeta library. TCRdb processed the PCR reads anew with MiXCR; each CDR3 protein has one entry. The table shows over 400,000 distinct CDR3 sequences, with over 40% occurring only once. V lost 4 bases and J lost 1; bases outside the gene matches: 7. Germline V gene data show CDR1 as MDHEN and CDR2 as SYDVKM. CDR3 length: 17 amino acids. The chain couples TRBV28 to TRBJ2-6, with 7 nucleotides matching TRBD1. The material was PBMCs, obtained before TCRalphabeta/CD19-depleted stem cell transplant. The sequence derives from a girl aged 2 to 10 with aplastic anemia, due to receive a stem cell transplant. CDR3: CASSSSGTASGANVLTF. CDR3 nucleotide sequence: TGTGCCAGCAGTTCCTCCGGGACAGCATCTGGGGCCAACGTCCTGACTTTC.